The entry below describes one T cell receptor (beta chain). There are 14 residues in the CDR3. With 7 bases removed from V and 1 base from J, the gap between germline ends came to 13 bases. This entry is derived from a study of blood T cells in healthy people across ages. Sample-barcoded 5' priming and a J-beta primer mix drove a second PCR of roughly 6 to 12 cycles. TCRdb reanalysed the 5' RACE reads using MiXCR and keeps one entry per CDR3 protein. The sample has around 800,000 distinct CDR3 sequences, about a quarter seen once. The same sample was also studied in work on T cells of mothers and their children. As reported in that work: Sample barcodes and 2-4 random nucleotides were added by the M1S primer of the second PCR. Sequencing got over 9 million TCR beta CDR3 reads from each mother and roughly 3 million from each child.

The J gene is TRBJ1-2, the V gene TRBV12-3 or TRBV12-4; unclear D gene. Material for sequencing was blood. The TCR was taken from a boy between 10 and 17 years old in good health. The CDR3 DNA follows: TGTGCCAGCACCTCCCCTCTGATTAACTATGGCTACACCTTC. Encoded protein: CASTSPLINYGYTF.